The 7 T cell receptor beta chains presented below share a single source sample, sequenced in a study of tumour-infiltrating T cells in Burkitt lymphoma (dated by TCRdb to about 2020). The protocol used for the library was the immunoSEQ multiplex PCR assay. The source is immuneACCESS, and TCRdb retained only in-frame sequences with V and J called. Part of the clones is not carried over; for the studies checked, unresolved V genes explain less than half of this, and the remainder is unexplained. This sample comprises more than 45,000 clones, roughly 30% of them detected only once. Jointly, the top ten make up over 2.5% of the sample. The sequenced material came from tumor tissue. The receptors stem from a human donor with Burkitt lymphoma.

The chain is built from TRBV18 and TRBJ2-7; unclear D gene. Germline V gene data show CDR1 as KGHSH and CDR2 as LQKENI. The CDR3 loop spans 13 amino acids. The V end lost 4 bases, the J end lost 6 bases, and 13 bases lay between the germline ends. The CDR3 bases are TGTGCCAGCTCACTGGCATCGGCTGCCGAGCAGTACTTC. Protein sequence: CASSLASAAEQYF.

This clone was seen a handful of times. The rearrangement links TRBV27 to TRBJ2-6; D may be TRBD1 (5 bases). The CDR3 totals 14 residues. Trimming pared 7 bases from V and 3 bases from J, leaving 10 bases between. CDR1 MNHEY and CDR2 SMNVEV come from the germline V gene (reference sequence). The CDR3 is CASNQGRGANVLTF. DNA for the CDR3: TGTGCCAGCAATCAGGGTCGTGGGGCCAACGTCCTGACTTTC.

The chain uses TRBV5-1 and TRBJ2-1; the match to TRBD1 covers 7 bases. V lost 4 bases to trimming and J lost 7 bases; unmatched junction nucleotides: 11. CDR1 is SGHRS, CDR2 YFSETQ, per germline. The CDR3 totals 15 residues. The CDR3 here is CASSPRDQQGNEQFF. DNA for the CDR3: TGCGCCAGCAGCCCCCGGGACCAACAGGGGAATGAGCAGTTCTTC.

This chain links TRBV9 with TRBJ2-2; tentatively, D is TRBD2 (6 bases). The length of the CDR3 is 13 residues. The germline V and J ends were trimmed by 6 bases and 5 bases, with 11 bases remaining between them. CDR1 and CDR2 from the germline V gene are SGDLS and YYNGEE. The CDR3 sequence is CASTPGGTGELFF. The CDR3 region has the DNA TGTGCCAGCACCCCCGGAGGGACCGGGGAGCTGTTTTTT.

This clone has just a few counts. The chain employs TRBV4-1 and TRBJ2-3; a weak D match, TRBD2 (7 bases). This CDR3 has 14 residues. The germline V and J ends were trimmed by 3 bases and 6 bases, with 13 bases remaining between them. CDR1 and CDR2 (germline): MGHRA, YSYEKL. The DNA for the CDR3 is TGCGCCAGCAGCCACGTGGGGAGGGGGGATACGCAGTATTTT. Amino acid sequence: CASSHVGRGDTQYF.

The CDR3 nucleotides are TGTGCCAGTAGTATAAGGGGGGCTATTCAGCCCCAGCATTTT. Translated: CASSIRGAIQPQHF. The chain links TRBV19 to TRBJ1-5; D is possibly TRBD1 (6 bases). V gave up 2 bases and J gave up 6 bases, with 11 bases separating them. CDR1 LNHDA and CDR2 SQIVND come from the germline V gene (reference sequence). The CDR3 length is 14 residues.

The chain uses TRBV10-2 and TRBJ1-6; no clear D gene. The CDR3 contains 15 residues. Germline lookup yields CDR1 WSHSY and CDR2 SAAADI. The germline V and J ends were trimmed by 2 bases and 8 bases, with 13 bases remaining between them. The CDR3 DNA sequence: TGCGCCAGCAGTGAGGAGGGATTGGGCTATTCACCCCTCCACTTT. Encoded protein: CASSEEGLGYSPLHF.